What follows are 16 T cell receptor beta chains derived from one specimen sequenced in a study of CD8+CD57+ T cells in acquired aplastic anemia. The authors sequenced patients whose flow cytometry had shown CD8+CD57+ cell expansion. It was genomic DNA that served as the template for profiling TCR beta VDJ and CDR3. TCRdb used MiXCR to reprocess the reads, holding one entry per CDR3 protein. The sample carries about 170,000 distinct CDR3 sequences, roughly 48% recorded once. Sequencing was done on a sample of sorted CD4+, CD8+, or CD8+CD57+ T cells (not recorded which) from PBMCs. The receptors here all came from a human donor with aplastic anemia.

Points on this clonotype: A much larger clone differs by one base, so this may be a read error. It is likely a read error, because the conserved phenylalanine at the end of the CDR3 is missing. This chain connects TRBV3-1 to TRBJ1-2; D call uncertain. Trimming stripped 3 bases from V and 4 bases from J, with 6 bases between. This CDR3 region has 12 residues. The germline gives CDR1 LGHDT, CDR2 YNNKEL (reference sequence). The chain's CDR3 is CASSQTTYGYTS. CDR3 nucleotide sequence: TGTGCCAGCAGCCAGACTACCTATGGCTACACCTCC.

This clonotype was counted at least ten times. V gene TRBV10-3 combines with J gene TRBJ2-3; 8 bases match TRBD1. This CDR3 contains 14 residues. The V and J ends lost 6 bases and 1 base, in that order; junction bases with no gene match: 3. CDR1 is ENHRY and CDR2 is SYGVKD in the germline V gene. CDR3 DNA: TGTGCCATCAGGGCGGACAGGGGCACAGATACGCAGTATTTT. Translated: CAIRADRGTDTQYF.

This clonotype was counted ten times or more. This chain links TRBV20-1 with TRBJ2-4; 8 bases are a match to TRBD2. The CDR3 totals 13 residues. V lost 5 bases and J lost 7; bases outside the gene matches: 7. The germline V gene has CDR1 DFQATT and CDR2 SNEGSKA (reference sequence). In nucleotides, the CDR3 is TGCAGTGCTCGGAGGAGCGGGGGTAACATTCAGTACTTC. Protein sequence: CSARRSGGNIQYF.

This chain joins TRBV15 and TRBJ2-7; 10 bases are a match to TRBD1. Germline values: CDR1 LNHNV, CDR2 YYDKDF (reference sequence). The CDR3 contains 14 residues. The J segment lost 7 bases and the V segment lost 6 bases, leaving 9 bases of the junction unmatched. In DNA form, the CDR3 reads TGTGCCACCAGTTGGGACAGGGGAATGGGGGAGCAGTACTTC. Amino acids: CATSWDRGMGEQYF.

This clonotype was counted ten times or more. J is TRBJ2-3 and V is TRBV20-1; TRBD2 might be the D (5 bases). Germline lookup yields CDR1 DFQATT and CDR2 SNEGSKA (reference sequence). The CDR3 runs 16 residues. Trimming pared 5 bases from V and 3 bases from J, leaving 21 bases between. The CDR3 DNA reads as TGCAGTGCTTCCCGCCCTTCCTGGCCGGGGACAGATACGCAGTATTTT. It encodes CSASRPSWPGTDTQYF.

This clonotype was found once. The chain has TRBV7-6 and TRBJ2-5; 11 nucleotides match TRBD2. CDR1 and CDR2 from the germline V gene are SGHVS and FNYEAQ. This CDR3 contains 16 residues. J lost 3 bases, V lost 2 bases, and 5 bases had no gene match. The CDR3 sequence: CASSLFASGGKETQYF. Here the CDR3 DNA reads TGTGCCAGCAGCTTATTTGCTAGCGGGGGGAAAGAGACCCAGTACTTC. The full variable domain, rest sourced from reference TRBV7-6 and TRBJ2-5, is GAGVSQSPRYKVTKRGQDVALRCDPISGHVSLYWYRQALGQGPEFLTYFNYEAQQDKSGLPNDRFSAERPEGSISTLTIQRTEQRDSAMYRCASSLFASGGKETQYFGPGTRLLVL.

The chain couples TRBV5-4 to TRBJ1-1; TRBD1 matches 7 bases. The CDR3 totals 14 residues. CDR1 SGHNT and CDR2 YYREEE come from the germline V gene (reference sequence). With 2 bases clipped from V and 5 bases from J, the junction kept 6 bases outside the gene matches. This CDR3 is CASSLGGGDTEAFF. DNA for the CDR3: TGTGCCAGCAGCTTAGGAGGGGGCGATACTGAAGCTTTCTTT.

The rearrangement joins TRBV20-1 to TRBJ2-7, with D possibly matching TRBD2 (6 bases). V was cut by 5 bases and J by 5 bases, with 16 bases left in between. CDR1 and CDR2 (germline): DFQATT, SNEGSKA (reference sequence). The CDR3 is made up of 13 amino acids. The CDR3 is CSAPGDVTHEQYF. The CDR3 nucleotides read TGCAGTGCTCCGGGGGACGTTACCCACGAGCAGTACTTC.

This clonotype came up many times. The junction departs from the called germline gene at one end, perhaps through a read error. V is TRBV19 and J is TRBJ1-6; TRBD1 agrees at 10 bases. The CDR3 is 15 amino acids. Germline assignment: CDR1 LNHDA and CDR2 SQIVND (reference sequence). The CDR3 coding sequence is TGTGCCAGTAGTTCCACCGGGACAGGGGTTTTTCCCCCCCACTTT. Residues: CASSSTGTGVFPPHF.

J is TRBJ1-2 and V is TRBV2, with no clear D. Germline loops: CDR1 SNHLY, CDR2 FYNNEI. The CDR3 covers 14 residues. The ends were cut back, 1 base at V and 4 bases at J, with 10 bases in the middle. CDR3 nucleotide sequence: TGTGCCAGCAGTGAAGGGTTAGTGGCCTATGGCTACACCTTC. It translates to CASSEGLVAYGYTF. The full variable domain, with the rest looked up from reference TRBV2 and TRBJ1-2, is EPEVTQTPSHQVTQMGQEVILRCVPISNHLYFYWYRQILGQKVEFLVSFYNNEISEKSEIFDDQFSVERPDGSNFTLKIRSTKLEDSAMYFCASSEGLVAYGYTFGSGTRLTVV.

The V call is TRBV12-3 or TRBV12-4, the J call TRBJ1-6; no clear D gene. With 0 bases removed from V and 8 bases from J, the gap between germline ends came to 17 bases. This CDR3 has 17 amino acids. CDR3 sequence: CASSLAFSGGRDSPLHF. In nucleotides, the CDR3 is TGTGCCAGCAGTTTAGCGTTCTCGGGAGGGCGGGATTCACCCCTCCACTTT.

About this clonotype itself: A read error may explain this, as a much larger clone is one base away. The chain is built from TRBV20-1 and TRBJ2-4; 8 nucleotides agree with TRBD1. This CDR3 region has 14 residues. V shed 0 bases and J 7 bases; nucleotides not matched to a gene: 5. Germline V gene lookup returns CDR1 DFQATT and CDR2 SNEGSKA (reference sequence). CDR3 nucleotide sequence: TGCAGTGCTAGAGATCCGACAGGGGTGAACATTCAGTACTTC. Its translation: CSARDPTGVNIQYF.

This clonotype was detected once. This sequence joins TRBV7-9 and TRBJ2-1, with a weak D call TRBD1 (6 bases). CDR3 length: 11 residues. Trimming shortened V by 5 bases and J by 9 bases, and 8 bases separated the two germline ends. Germline V gene data show CDR1 as SEHNR and CDR2 as FQNEAQ (reference sequence). This chain's CDR3 is CASSPGVEQFF. The CDR3 region has the DNA TGTGCCAGCAGCCCAGGGGTTGAGCAGTTCTTC.

J is TRBJ1-1 and V is TRBV19; no definite D call. The CDR3 is made up of 13 amino acids. V lost 3 bases and J 0 bases, leaving 5 bases between the germline ends. CDR1 LNHDA and CDR2 SQIVND come from the germline V gene (reference sequence). The CDR3 DNA sequence: TGTGCCAGTAGTATCCGGGTGAACACTGAAGCTTTCTTT. Protein: CASSIRVNTEAFF.

This sequence joins TRBV9 and TRBJ1-1; D is undetermined. Per germline, CDR1 SGDLS and CDR2 YYNGEE. The length of the CDR3 is 15 residues. Between the trimmed V and J ends, which lost 0 bases and 4 bases, there was a span of 13 bases. CDR3 amino acids: CASSVGSRSTTEAFF. In nucleotides, the CDR3 is TGTGCCAGCAGCGTAGGGAGCAGGTCAACCACTGAAGCTTTCTTT.

This clonotype was seen repeatedly, ten times or more. V and J are TRBV12-3 or TRBV12-4 and TRBJ1-1, with 7 bases aligning to TRBD1. V lost 1 base and J lost 8; bases outside the gene matches: 7. The CDR3 runs 14 residues. CDR3 DNA: TGTGCCAGCAGTTTAGGCCGCCCGGGACAGGAAGCTTTCTTT. Protein: CASSLGRPGQEAFF.